The 30 T cell receptor beta chains given below trace back to one sample, sequenced in a study of blood T cells in healthy people across ages. Then a second PCR, running about 6 to 11 cycles, was carried out with a sample-barcoded 5' primer and a J-beta primer mix. MiXCR, applied by TCRdb to the 5' RACE reads, yields one record per CDR3 protein. The sample shows some 1.6 million distinct CDR3 sequences, 30% to 40% of them seen only once. Sequenced material: blood. These receptors were collected from a woman in her twenties or thirties in good health.

This clonotype was observed a handful of times. V gene TRBV7-9 combines with J gene TRBJ2-3; 8 bases fit TRBD2. The germline gives CDR1 SEHNR, CDR2 FQNEAQ (reference sequence). V shed 5 bases, J shed 3 bases, and the junction held 10 bases outside the gene matches. This CDR3 has 16 amino acids. In nucleotides, the CDR3 is TGTGCCAGCAGCCCCGCTATCGCGGGAGGTACAGATACGCAGTATTTT. This translates into CASSPAIAGGTDTQYF.

This clonotype has just a few counts. The genes are TRBV27 and TRBJ2-1; the match to TRBD2 covers 7 bases. The CDR3 is 16 amino acids. Per germline, CDR1 MNHEY and CDR2 SMNVEV (reference sequence). J gave up 2 bases and V 4 bases, and 8 bases lay outside the gene matches. CDR3 coding DNA: TGTGCCAGCAGTTCCTCTAGCGGACTTACCTACAATGAGCAGTTCTTC. Protein: CASSSSSGLTYNEQFF.

CDR3 amino acids: CASSSIAGGPGDEQYF. CDR3 DNA sequence: TGTGCCAGCAGTTCCATAGCGGGAGGGCCAGGCGACGAGCAGTACTTC. The gene calls are TRBV27 and TRBJ2-7; 11 nucleotides agree with TRBD2. This CDR3 is built from 16 residues. The germline CDR1 and CDR2 sequences are MNHEY and SMNVEV (reference sequence). J lost 5 bases, V lost 4 bases, and 10 bases had no gene match.

The chain recombines TRBV12-3 or TRBV12-4 with TRBJ1-5, with no clear D. This CDR3 has 12 residues. Trimming removed 2 bases from V and 5 bases from J, with 4 bases in between. The CDR3 region is CASSLYYQPQHF. CDR3 in DNA: TGTGCCAGCAGTTTATACTATCAGCCCCAGCATTTT.

Many counts were recorded for this clonotype. This chain joins TRBV7-2 and TRBJ2-1; 7 bases are a match to TRBD2. After removal of 1 base from V and 2 bases from J, the junction contained 5 bases not matched to a gene. The CDR3 has 16 residues. Germline V gives CDR1 SGHTA, CDR2 FQGNSA. The CDR3 bases are TGTGCCAGCAGCTTAGGCGGTGCGGGAGCCTACAATGAGCAGTTCTTC. This encodes CASSLGGAGAYNEQFF. Full variable domain (remainder filled in from reference TRBV7-2 and TRBJ2-1): GAGVSQSPSNKVTEKGKDVELRCDPISGHTALYWYRQSLGQGLEFLIYFQGNSAPDKSGLPSDRFSAERTGGSVSTLTIQRTQQEDSAVYLCASSLGGAGAYNEQFFGPGTRLTVL.

The chain couples TRBV20-1 to TRBJ2-1; 10 bases map to TRBD2. The CDR3 is made up of 16 amino acids. Trimming removed 5 bases from V and 0 bases from J; junction bases left unmatched: 7. Looked up from germline, CDR1 is DFQATT and CDR2 is SNEGSKA (reference sequence). The CDR3 protein is CSASRLAGTSYNEQFF. CDR3 DNA sequence: TGCAGTGCTTCCCGACTAGCGGGTACCTCCTACAATGAGCAGTTCTTC.

To note about this clonotype: A read error may produce the germline difference seen at one junction end. The chain links TRBV5-1 to TRBJ2-3; 12 nucleotides line up with TRBD2. Germline V lookup: CDR1 SGHRS, CDR2 YFSETQ. This CDR3 contains 18 residues. The CDR3 loop reads CASSLRLAGAGRADTQYF. As DNA, the CDR3 is TGCGCCAGCAGCCTTCGACTAGCGGGGGCCGGGAGAGCAGATACACAGTATTTT.

This clonotype was recorded at least ten times. One end of the junction is discordant with germline, which a read error may explain. The chain has TRBV6-6 and TRBJ2-1, with 7 positions matching TRBD1. The CDR3 length is 14 residues. Germline assignment: CDR1 MNHNY and CDR2 SVGAGI (reference sequence). This CDR3 reads CASSTRTGLNEQFF. DNA for the CDR3: TGCGCCAGCAGTACCCGGACAGGATTAAATGAGCAGTTCTTC.

This clonotype came up many times. The chain is built from TRBV29-1 and TRBJ2-7; no clear D gene. Trimming pared 3 bases from V and 1 base from J, leaving 4 bases between. Germline values: CDR1 SQVTM, CDR2 ANQGSEA. This CDR3 is 11 amino acids long. The DNA of the CDR3 is TGCAGCGTTGAGGAGTCCTACGAGCAGTACTTC. The encoded protein is CSVEESYEQYF.

This clonotype was found a few times. The chain is built from TRBV6-1 and TRBJ2-7; D might be TRBD2 (6 bases). V was clipped by 6 bases and J by 1 base, with 13 bases between them. The CDR3 consists of 14 residues. CDR1 is MNHNS and CDR2 is SASEGT in the germline V gene. The CDR3 coding sequence is TGTGCCAGCAGGAGGGACTGGGATTCCTACGAGCAGTACTTC. The encoded protein is CASRRDWDSYEQYF.

There are a few counts of this clonotype. The rearrangement links TRBV12-3 or TRBV12-4 to TRBJ2-3; 9 nucleotides align to TRBD2. This CDR3 has 17 amino acids. V shed 1 base and J 3 bases; nucleotides not matched to a gene: 8. CDR3 loop: CASSLGVSGGPTDTQYF. The CDR3 DNA follows: TGTGCCAGCAGTTTAGGGGTTAGCGGGGGACCTACAGATACGCAGTATTTT.

A few counts support this clonotype. The chain couples TRBV20-1 to TRBJ1-5, with a tentative D call TRBD1 (5 bases). V lost 0 bases and J 5 bases, leaving 14 bases between the germline ends. Germline CDR1 reads DFQATT; CDR2 reads SNEGSKA (reference sequence). The CDR3 is 15 residues long. The CDR3 DNA is TGCAGTGCTAGAGATTCTTCAGGGAACCATCAGCCCCAGCATTTT. Translated: CSARDSSGNHQPQHF.

The chain employs TRBV28 and TRBJ1-2, with no clear D. V was cut by 2 bases and J by 3 bases, with 4 bases left in between. Germline CDR1 reads MDHEN; CDR2 reads SYDVKM. The CDR3 consists of 12 residues. For the CDR3, the DNA is TGTGCCAGCAGTTTAATCGACTATGGCTACACCTTC. Translation gives CASSLIDYGYTF.

The rearrangement joins TRBV7-2 to TRBJ2-7, with 8 bases lining up with TRBD1. The CDR3 sequence is 15 residues long. V was pared by 6 bases and J by 6 bases, with 13 bases of the junction left unmatched. Germline CDR1 and CDR2: SGHTA and FQGNSA. Here the CDR3 DNA reads TGTGCCAGCAGAACACGAGGACAGGGTCTAATCGAGCAGTACTTC. This sequence encodes CASRTRGQGLIEQYF.

The chain combines TRBV6-2 or TRBV6-3 with TRBJ2-4; 7 bases align to TRBD1. This CDR3 spans 14 amino acids. From germline, CDR1 is MNHEY and CDR2 SVGEGT. J was trimmed by 5 bases and V by 0 bases; bases with no gene match: 1. In DNA, the CDR3 is TGTGCCAGCAGTTACTCAGGGGGCGAAAACATTCAGTACTTC. Translation gives CASSYSGGENIQYF.

The V call is TRBV28, the J call TRBJ1-2; D is unresolved. Trimming shortened V by 5 bases and J by 4 bases, and 8 bases separated the two germline ends. CDR1 and CDR2 (germline): MDHEN, SYDVKM. The CDR3 is 12 amino acids. CDR3 loop: CASSDDPYGYTF. Here the CDR3 DNA reads TGTGCCAGCAGTGACGACCCCTATGGCTACACCTTC.

In regard to this clonotype: A read error may be the cause here, since a much bigger clone is one base away. V gene TRBV6-5 combines with J gene TRBJ1-2; 7 bases fit TRBD1. Germline CDR1 is MNHEY and CDR2 is SVGAGI. This CDR3 has 14 amino acids. The CDR3 protein is CASSYGEGANGHTF. DNA for the CDR3: TGTGCCAGCAGTTACGGGGAGGGGGCTAATGGCCACACCTTC.

The rearrangement joins TRBV7-9 to TRBJ1-1, with 7 bases fitting TRBD1. The junction had 9 bases not matched to a gene; V was cut back by 5 bases and J by 3 bases. Germline CDR1 and CDR2: SEHNR and FQNEAQ (reference sequence). The CDR3 extends over 15 amino acids. CDR3 in amino acids: CASSMHRGADTEAFF. The CDR3 bases are TGTGCCAGCAGCATGCACAGGGGCGCTGACACTGAAGCTTTCTTT.

Of note for this clonotype: Since a much larger clone is just one base distant, this may be a read error. This chain connects TRBV7-9 to TRBJ2-4; the match to TRBD1 covers 9 bases. This CDR3 has 17 amino acids. Looked up from germline, CDR1 is SEHNR and CDR2 is FQNEAQ (reference sequence). As DNA, the CDR3 is TGTGCCGGCAGCTTAGCCGGACAGGGGAGGGCGGGAAACATTCAGTACTTC. This codes for CAGSLAGQGRAGNIQYF.

This clonotype was recorded at least ten times. J is TRBJ2-3 and V is TRBV27, with 13 nucleotides matching TRBD2. The CDR3 covers 16 residues. Germline CDR1 is MNHEY and CDR2 is SMNVEV (reference sequence). V trimming: 5 bases; J trimming: 2 bases; junction bases outside the gene matches: 4. DNA of the CDR3: TGTGCCAGCAGTCCACTAGCGGGGGGGTTCACAGATACGCAGTATTTT. Its translation is CASSPLAGGFTDTQYF.

This chain links TRBV12-3 or TRBV12-4 with TRBJ2-3, with 8 bases aligning to TRBD2. Trimming at V came to 5 bases and at J to 5 bases, leaving 6 bases not matched to a gene. The CDR3 is 14 residues long. The CDR3 is CASSPGTRGDTQYF. CDR3 bases: TGTGCCAGCAGTCCCGGGACTAGGGGAGATACGCAGTATTTT.

This chain joins TRBV9 and TRBJ2-3; 7 bases line up with TRBD2. There are 16 residues in the CDR3. Germline CDR1 SGDLS, CDR2 YYNGEE. J was trimmed by 0 bases and V by 3 bases; bases with no gene match: 7. CDR3 amino acids: CASSAEGGSSTDTQYF. CDR3 in DNA: TGTGCCAGCAGCGCGGAGGGAGGGTCCAGCACAGATACGCAGTATTTT. The entire variable domain, with the rest obtained from reference TRBV9 and TRBJ2-3, is as follows: DSGVTQTPKHLITATGQRVTLRCSPRSGDLSVYWYQQSLDQGLQFLIQYYNGEERAKGNILERFSAQQFPDLHSELNLSSLELGDSALYFCASSAEGGSSTDTQYFGPGTRLTVL.

This clonotype was detected only a few times. The chain has TRBV6-6 and TRBJ2-3; 9 positions match TRBD2. The junction had 6 bases not matched to a gene; V was cut back by 1 base and J by 4 bases. This CDR3 is 16 amino acids long. Germline V gene lookup returns CDR1 MNHNY and CDR2 SVGAGI (reference sequence). The CDR3 spells CASSYLAGGLSDTQYF. The CDR3 bases are TGTGCCAGCAGTTACTTGGCGGGAGGGCTTTCAGATACGCAGTATTTT.

The V gene is TRBV10-3, the J gene TRBJ2-7; 8 bases match TRBD1. The CDR3 consists of 13 residues. Trimming at V came to 10 bases and at J to 3 bases, leaving 8 bases not matched to a gene. Per germline, CDR1 ENHRY and CDR2 SYGVKD. CDR3 in amino acids: CATLTGTGYEQYF. In nucleotides, the CDR3 is TGTGCCACCTTAACCGGGACAGGCTACGAGCAGTACTTC.

This clonotype was observed once. V is TRBV30 and J is TRBJ1-2; a weak D match, TRBD1 (5 bases). V shed 5 bases and J shed 2 bases, with 9 bases lying between them. Germline V gives CDR1 GTSNPN, CDR2 SVGIG (reference sequence). The CDR3 extends over 12 amino acids. In DNA, the CDR3 is TGTGCCTGGGACAGAGGGAACTATGGCTACACCTTC. It encodes CAWDRGNYGYTF.

Comments on this clonotype: The CDR3 carries no conserved terminal phenylalanine or tryptophan, so it likely arises from a read error. The chain has TRBV12-3 or TRBV12-4 and TRBJ2-3; D is uncertain. Trimming took 2 bases from V and 4 from J, leaving 7 bases between them. CDR3 length: 13 residues. This CDR3 reads CASSLFEADTQYS. As DNA, the CDR3 is TGTGCCAGCAGTTTATTCGAAGCAGATACGCAGTATTCT.

This clonotype was recorded a few times. The genes are TRBV6-1 and TRBJ2-7; tentatively, D is TRBD1 (5 bases). Trimming took off 3 bases at V and 1 base at J, with 10 bases between the two ends. The CDR3 covers 14 residues. The germline V gene has CDR1 MNHNS and CDR2 SASEGT. This chain's CDR3 is CASSDQGWSYEQYF. CDR3 nucleotide sequence: TGTGCCAGCAGTGACCAGGGATGGTCCTACGAGCAGTACTTC.

A word on this clonotype: The junction shows a germline mismatch at one end, possibly a read error. The chain carries TRBV9 and TRBJ1-5; D remains unclear. CDR3 length equals 13 residues. Germline CDR1 reads SGDLS; CDR2 reads YYNGEE. Here the CDR3 DNA reads TGTGCCAGCAGCGTAGCTTCGGATCATCCCCAGCATTTT. Protein: CASSVASDHPQHF.

This clonotype was detected only once. The chain couples TRBV5-1 to TRBJ1-1; TRBD1 might be the D (6 bases). V lost 5 bases and J 0 bases, leaving 17 bases between the germline ends. Per the germline V gene, CDR1 is SGHRS and CDR2 is YFSETQ. The CDR3 is 16 residues long. The CDR3 region is CASSRSRGGVNTEAFF. In nucleotides, the CDR3 is TGCGCCAGCAGTCGCAGCAGGGGAGGTGTGAACACTGAAGCTTTCTTT.

A note on this clonotype: This clone may be a read error of a much larger clone one base away. V gene TRBV4-1 combines with J gene TRBJ2-1; D may be TRBD1 (5 bases). This CDR3 is 13 amino acids long. The V gene's germline CDR1 is MGHRA and CDR2 YSYEKL. V was trimmed by 0 bases and J by 9 bases, leaving 9 bases between them. The CDR3 here is CASSQEIGAEQFF. The CDR3 DNA reads TGCGCCAGCAGCCAAGAAATAGGGGCTGAGCAGTTCTTC.